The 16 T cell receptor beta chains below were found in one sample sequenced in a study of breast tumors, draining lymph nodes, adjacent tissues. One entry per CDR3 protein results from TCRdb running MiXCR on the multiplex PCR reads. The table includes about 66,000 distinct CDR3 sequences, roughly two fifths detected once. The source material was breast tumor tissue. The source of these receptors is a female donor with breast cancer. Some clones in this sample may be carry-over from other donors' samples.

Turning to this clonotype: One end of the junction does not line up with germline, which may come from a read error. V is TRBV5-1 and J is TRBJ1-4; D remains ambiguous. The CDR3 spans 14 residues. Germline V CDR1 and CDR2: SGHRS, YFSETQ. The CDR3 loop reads CAGSMDPANGKLFF. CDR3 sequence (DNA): TGCGCCGGCAGCATGGACCCAGCTAATGGAAAACTGTTTTTT.

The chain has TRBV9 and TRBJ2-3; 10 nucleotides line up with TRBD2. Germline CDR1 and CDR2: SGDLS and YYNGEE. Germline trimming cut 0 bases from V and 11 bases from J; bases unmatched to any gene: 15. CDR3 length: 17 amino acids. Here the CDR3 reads CASSVGTSGNSYNEQYF. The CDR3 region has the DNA TGTGCCAGCAGCGTAGGCACTAGCGGGAACTCCTACAATGAGCAGTATTTT.

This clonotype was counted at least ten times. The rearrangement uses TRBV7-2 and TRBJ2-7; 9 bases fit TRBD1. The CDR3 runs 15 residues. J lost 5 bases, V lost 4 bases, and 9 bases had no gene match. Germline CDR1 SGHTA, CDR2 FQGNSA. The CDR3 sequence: CASSSQGAVGHEQYF. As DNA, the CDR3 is TGTGCCAGCAGCTCACAGGGGGCTGTAGGCCACGAGCAGTACTTC.

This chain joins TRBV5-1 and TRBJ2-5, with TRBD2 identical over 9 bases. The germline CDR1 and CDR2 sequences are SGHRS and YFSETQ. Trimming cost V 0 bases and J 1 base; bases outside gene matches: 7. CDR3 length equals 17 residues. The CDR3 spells CASSLAVLAGLQETQYF. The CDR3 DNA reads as TGCGCCAGCAGCTTGGCCGTTCTAGCGGGGCTCCAAGAGACCCAGTACTTC.

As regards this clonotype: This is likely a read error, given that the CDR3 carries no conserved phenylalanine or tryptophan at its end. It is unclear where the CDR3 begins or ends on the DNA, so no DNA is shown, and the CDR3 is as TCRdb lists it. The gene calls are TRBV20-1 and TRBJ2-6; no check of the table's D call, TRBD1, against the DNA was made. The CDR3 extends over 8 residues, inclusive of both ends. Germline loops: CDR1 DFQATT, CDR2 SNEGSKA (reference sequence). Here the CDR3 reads CSASTSGT.

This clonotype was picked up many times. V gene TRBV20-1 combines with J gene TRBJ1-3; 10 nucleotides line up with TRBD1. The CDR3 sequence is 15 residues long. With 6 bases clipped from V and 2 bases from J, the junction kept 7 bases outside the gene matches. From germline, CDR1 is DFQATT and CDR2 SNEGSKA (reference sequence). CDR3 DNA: TGCAGTGCCTCCCCCGGGACAGGGGCTGGAAACACCATATATTTT. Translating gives CSASPGTGAGNTIYF.

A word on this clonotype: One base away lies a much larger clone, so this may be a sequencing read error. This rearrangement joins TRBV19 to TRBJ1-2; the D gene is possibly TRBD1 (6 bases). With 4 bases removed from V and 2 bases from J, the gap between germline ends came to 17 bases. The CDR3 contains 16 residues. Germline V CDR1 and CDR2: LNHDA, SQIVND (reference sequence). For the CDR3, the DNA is TGTGCCAGTAGTACCTTGTACAGGGCGAGAAACTATGGCTACACCTTC. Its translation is CASSTLYRARNYGYTF.

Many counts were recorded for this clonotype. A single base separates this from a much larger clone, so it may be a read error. CDR3 nucleotide sequence: TGCAGTGCTAGAGATTCAGGGGGCGGCTCCACCTTC. Residues: CSARDSGGGSTF. V usage is TRBV20-1 and J usage is TRBJ1-2, with TRBD1 matching 8 bases. The germline gives CDR1 DFQATT, CDR2 SNEGSKA (reference sequence). The CDR3 extends over 12 amino acids.

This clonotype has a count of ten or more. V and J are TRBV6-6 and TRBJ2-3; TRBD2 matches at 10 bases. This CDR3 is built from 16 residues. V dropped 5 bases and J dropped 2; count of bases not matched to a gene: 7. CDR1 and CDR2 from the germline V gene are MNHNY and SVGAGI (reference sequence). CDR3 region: CASSPPLAGLTDTQYF. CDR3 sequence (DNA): TGTGCCAGCAGTCCGCCACTAGCGGGGCTCACAGATACGCAGTATTTT.

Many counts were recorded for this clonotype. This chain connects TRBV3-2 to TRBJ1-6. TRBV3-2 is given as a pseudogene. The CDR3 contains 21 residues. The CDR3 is CASSQSEITGTLSSYNSPLHF. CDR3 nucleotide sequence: TGTGCCAGCAGCCAGAGCGAGATCACCGGGACTCTAAGCTCCTATAATTCACCCCTCCACTTT.

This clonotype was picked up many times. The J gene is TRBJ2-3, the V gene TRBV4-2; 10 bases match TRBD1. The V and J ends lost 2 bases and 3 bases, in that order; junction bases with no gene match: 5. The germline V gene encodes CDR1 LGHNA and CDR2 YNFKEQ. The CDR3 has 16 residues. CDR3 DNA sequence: TGTGCCAGCAGCCAAATGGGACAGGGGAGAACAGATACGCAGTATTTT. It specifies CASSQMGQGRTDTQYF.

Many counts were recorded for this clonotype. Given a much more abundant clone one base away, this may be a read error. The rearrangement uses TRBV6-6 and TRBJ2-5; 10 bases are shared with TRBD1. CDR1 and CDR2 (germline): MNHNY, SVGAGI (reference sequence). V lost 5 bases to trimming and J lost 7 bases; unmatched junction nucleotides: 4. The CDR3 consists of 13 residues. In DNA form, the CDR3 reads TGTGCCAGCAGTCATGGACAGGGGGTGACCCAGTACTTC. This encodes CASSHGQGVTQYF.

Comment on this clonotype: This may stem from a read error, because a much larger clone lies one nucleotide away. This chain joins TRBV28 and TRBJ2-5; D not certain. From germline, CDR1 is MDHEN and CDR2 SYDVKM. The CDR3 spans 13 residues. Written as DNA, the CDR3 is TGTGCCAGCATCGGACGGAACCAAGAGACCCGGTACTTC. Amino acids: CASIGRNQETRYF.

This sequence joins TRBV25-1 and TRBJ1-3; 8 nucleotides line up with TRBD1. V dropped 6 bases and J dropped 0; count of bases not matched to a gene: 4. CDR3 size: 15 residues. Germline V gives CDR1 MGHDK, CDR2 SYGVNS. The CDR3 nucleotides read TGTGCCAGCAGAGACAGGGGACACTCTGGAAACACCATATATTTT. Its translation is CASRDRGHSGNTIYF.

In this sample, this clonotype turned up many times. Here the CDR3 DNA reads TGTGCCAGCAGTCCGGGACAGGGACGTCAGCCCCAGCATTTT. Translating it yields CASSPGQGRQPQHF. This chain connects TRBV12-3 or TRBV12-4 to TRBJ1-5; TRBD1 matches at 9 bases. V shed 5 bases, J shed 6 bases, and the junction held 5 bases outside the gene matches. The CDR3 contains 14 residues.

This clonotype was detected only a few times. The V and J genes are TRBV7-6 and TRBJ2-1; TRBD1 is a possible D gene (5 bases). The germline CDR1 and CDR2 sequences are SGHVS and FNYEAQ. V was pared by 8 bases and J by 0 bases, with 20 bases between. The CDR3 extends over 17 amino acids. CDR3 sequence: CASSPPVTASSYNEQFF. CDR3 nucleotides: TGTGCCAGCTCACCACCCGTGACAGCGAGCTCCTACAATGAGCAGTTCTTC.